The clone carrying this TCR beta chain was counted ten times or more. Its antigen remains unidentified. This record belongs to a study of T cells in Graves' hyperthyroidism and ophthalmopathy. The germline V gene has CDR1 LGHDT and CDR2 YNNKEL (reference sequence). Trimming left V 2 bases short and J 2 bases short, with 7 bases between. CDR3 length equals 15 residues. Patients affected by ophthalmopathy presented a Clinical Activity Score of at least 3, a NOSPECS grade of at least 4, and disease duration below 3 months. The study left out patients who had uncontrolled infection, other autoimmune disease, pregnancy or lactation. Amplification yielded TCR beta CDR3 regions, with RNA transcripts as the source. Initially, a first-round RT-PCR of the TCR CDR3 employed the HTBI primer set. Via MiXCR, TCRdb re-called the multiplex PCR reads, giving one row per CDR3 protein. Counted here are around 300,000 distinct CDR3 sequences, roughly 13% occurring once; the ten biggest clones make up around 32%.

General study findings and limits: Blood also carried most thyroid clonotypes expanded above 0.001. The model anticipated ophthalmopathy a median approximately 6.7 months pre-onset.

V usage is TRBV3-1 and J usage is TRBJ1-6; a possible D gene is TRBD1 (6 bases). The receptor was isolated from a woman between 35 and 50 years old with Graves' ophthalmopathy. The sequenced sample was blood. Written as DNA, the CDR3 is TGTGCCAGCAGCCAACAGGGGACCTATAATTCACCCCTCCACTTT. It translates to CASSQQGTYNSPLHF.